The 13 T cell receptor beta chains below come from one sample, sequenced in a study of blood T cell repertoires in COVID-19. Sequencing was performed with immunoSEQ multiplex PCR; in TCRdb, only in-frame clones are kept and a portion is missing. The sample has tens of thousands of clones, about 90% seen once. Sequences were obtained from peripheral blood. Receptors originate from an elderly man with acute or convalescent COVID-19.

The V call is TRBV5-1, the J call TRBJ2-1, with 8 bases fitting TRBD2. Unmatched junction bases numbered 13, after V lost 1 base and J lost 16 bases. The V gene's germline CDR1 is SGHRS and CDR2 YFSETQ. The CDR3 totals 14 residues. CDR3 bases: TGCGCCAGCAGCTTGCCGTCTACTGGGCGGGGGGCTTTCTTC. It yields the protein CASSLPSTGRGAFF. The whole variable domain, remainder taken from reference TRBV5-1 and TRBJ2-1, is KAGVTQTPRYLIKTRGQQVTLSCSPISGHRSVSWYQQTPGQGLQFLFEYFSETQRNKGNFPGRFSGRQFSNSRSEMNVSTLELGDSALYLCASSLPSTGRGAFFGPGTRLTVL.

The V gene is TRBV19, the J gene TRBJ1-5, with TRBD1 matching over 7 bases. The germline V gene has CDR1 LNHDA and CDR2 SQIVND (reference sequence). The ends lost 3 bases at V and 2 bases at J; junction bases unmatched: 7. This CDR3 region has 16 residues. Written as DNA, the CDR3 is TGTGCCAGTAGTATTCGAAAGGGGACAGGCAATCAGCCCCAGCATTTT. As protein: CASSIRKGTGNQPQHF.

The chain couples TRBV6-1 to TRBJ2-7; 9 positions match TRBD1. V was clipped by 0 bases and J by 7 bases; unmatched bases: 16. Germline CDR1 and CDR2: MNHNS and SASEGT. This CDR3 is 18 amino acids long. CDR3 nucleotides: TGTGCCAGCAGTGAAGCGCTCAAGGGAGGGACAGGGCTGCTGGAGCAGTACTTC. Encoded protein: CASSEALKGGTGLLEQYF.

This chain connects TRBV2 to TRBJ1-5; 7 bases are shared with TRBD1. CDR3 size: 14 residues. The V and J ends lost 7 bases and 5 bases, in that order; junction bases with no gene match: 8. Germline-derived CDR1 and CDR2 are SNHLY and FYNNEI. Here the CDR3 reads CASTRGRSDQPQHF. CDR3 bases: TGTGCCAGCACCAGGGGGAGGTCGGATCAGCCCCAGCATTTT.

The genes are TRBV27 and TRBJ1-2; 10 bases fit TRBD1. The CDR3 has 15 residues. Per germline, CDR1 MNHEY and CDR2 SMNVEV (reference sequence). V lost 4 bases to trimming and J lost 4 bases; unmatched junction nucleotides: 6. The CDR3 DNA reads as TGTGCCAGCAGTTCGAGGGGGACAGGGGTCTATGGCTACACCTTC. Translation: CASSSRGTGVYGYTF.

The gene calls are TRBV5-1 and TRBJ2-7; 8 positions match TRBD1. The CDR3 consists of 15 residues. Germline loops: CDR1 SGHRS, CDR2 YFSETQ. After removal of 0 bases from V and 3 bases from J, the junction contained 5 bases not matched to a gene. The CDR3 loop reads CASSLDGQGYYEQYF. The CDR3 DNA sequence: TGCGCCAGCAGCTTGGATGGACAGGGATACTACGAGCAGTACTTC. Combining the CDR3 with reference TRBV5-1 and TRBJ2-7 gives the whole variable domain KAGVTQTPRYLIKTRGQQVTLSCSPISGHRSVSWYQQTPGQGLQFLFEYFSETQRNKGNFPGRFSGRQFSNSRSEMNVSTLELGDSALYLCASSLDGQGYYEQYFGPGTRLTVT.

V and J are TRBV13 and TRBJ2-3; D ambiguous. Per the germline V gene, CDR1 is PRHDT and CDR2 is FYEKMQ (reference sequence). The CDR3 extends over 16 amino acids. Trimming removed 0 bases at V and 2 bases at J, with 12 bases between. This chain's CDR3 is CASSLGPPIPTDTQYF. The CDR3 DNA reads TGTGCCAGCAGCTTAGGACCACCTATACCCACAGATACGCAGTATTTT.

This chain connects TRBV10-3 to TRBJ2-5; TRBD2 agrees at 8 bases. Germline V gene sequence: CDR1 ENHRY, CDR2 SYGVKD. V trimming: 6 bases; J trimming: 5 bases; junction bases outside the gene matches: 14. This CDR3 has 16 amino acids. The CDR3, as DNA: TGTGCCATCAGCCCCGGCTTTAGCGGGGTCGGGGAGACCCAGTACTTC. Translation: CAISPGFSGVGETQYF.

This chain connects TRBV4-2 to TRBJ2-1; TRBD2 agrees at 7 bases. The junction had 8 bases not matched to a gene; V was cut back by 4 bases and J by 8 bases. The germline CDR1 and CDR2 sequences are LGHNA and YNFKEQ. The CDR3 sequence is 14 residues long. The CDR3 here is CASSLATSTDEQFF. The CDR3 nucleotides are TGTGCCAGCAGCCTAGCGACTAGCACCGATGAGCAGTTCTTC.

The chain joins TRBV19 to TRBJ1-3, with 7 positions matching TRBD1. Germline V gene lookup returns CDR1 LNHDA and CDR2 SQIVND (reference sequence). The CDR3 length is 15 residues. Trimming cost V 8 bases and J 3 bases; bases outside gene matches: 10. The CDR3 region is CASQKTGMDGNTIYF. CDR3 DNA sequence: TGTGCCAGTCAAAAGACAGGGATGGATGGAAACACCATATATTTT. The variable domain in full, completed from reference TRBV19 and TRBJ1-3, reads DGGITQSPKYLFRKEGQNVTLSCEQNLNHDAMYWYRQDPGQGLRLIYYSQIVNDFQKGDIAEGYSVSREKKESFPLTVTSAQKNPTAFYLCASQKTGMDGNTIYFGEGSWLTVV.

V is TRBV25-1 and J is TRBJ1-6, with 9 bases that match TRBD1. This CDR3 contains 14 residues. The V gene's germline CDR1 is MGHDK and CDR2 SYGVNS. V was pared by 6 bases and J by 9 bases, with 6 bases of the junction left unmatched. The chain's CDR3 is CASRAQGASSPLHF. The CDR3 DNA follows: TGTGCCAGCAGAGCACAGGGGGCGAGTTCACCCCTCCACTTT. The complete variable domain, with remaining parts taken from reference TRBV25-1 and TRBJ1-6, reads EADIYQTPRYLVIGTGKKITLECSQTMGHDKMYWYQQDPGMELHLIHYSYGVNSTEKGDLSSESTVSRIRTEHFPLTLESARPSHTSQYLCASRAQGASSPLHFGNGTRLTVT.

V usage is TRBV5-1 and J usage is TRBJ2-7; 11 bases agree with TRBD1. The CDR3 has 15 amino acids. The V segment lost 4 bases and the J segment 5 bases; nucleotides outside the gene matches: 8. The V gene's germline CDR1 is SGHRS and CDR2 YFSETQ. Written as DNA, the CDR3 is TGCGCCAGCAGCCAGACGGGACAGGGGGTCCACGAGCAGTACTTC. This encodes CASSQTGQGVHEQYF.

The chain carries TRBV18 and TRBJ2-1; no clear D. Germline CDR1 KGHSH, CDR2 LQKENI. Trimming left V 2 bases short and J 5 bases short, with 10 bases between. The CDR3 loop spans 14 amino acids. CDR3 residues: CASSPSGRDNEQFF. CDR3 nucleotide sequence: TGTGCCAGCTCACCATCGGGTCGGGACAATGAGCAGTTCTTC.